Listed here are 10 T cell receptor beta chains from one sample, sequenced in a study of beta chain features in type 1 diabetes. Every isolated RNA sample was fully reverse transcribed, so sequencing captured expressed TCRB transcripts. Libraries were prepared by immunoSEQ multiplex PCR; TCRdb keeps only in-frame clonotypes and omits some of them. This repertoire shows 400,000 to 550,000 clones, around 10% found once; its top ten account for over 0.04%. Source material: naive CD4+ T cells from blood. These receptors were obtained from a woman aged 18-35 years in good health.

This chain joins TRBV9 and TRBJ1-2, with no clear D. Looked up from germline, CDR1 is SGDLS and CDR2 is YYNGEE. This CDR3 is 12 amino acids long. Trimming removed 0 bases at V and 7 bases at J, with 7 bases between. The DNA of the CDR3 is TGTGCCAGCAGCGTAGGGATACGTGGCTACACCTTC. Protein product: CASSVGIRGYTF.

The V and J genes are TRBV28 and TRBJ1-2, with D unclear. V was pared by 4 bases and J by 5 bases, with 8 bases between. Germline-derived CDR1 and CDR2 are MDHEN and SYDVKM. The length of the CDR3 is 12 residues. The CDR3 nucleotides are TGTGCCAGCAGTTCGGGTGTATATGGCTACACCTTC. This gives the protein CASSSGVYGYTF.

V gene TRBV7-2 combines with J gene TRBJ2-3, with D possibly matching TRBD2 (5 bases). The CDR3 contains 15 residues. CDR1 and CDR2 (germline): SGHTA, FQGNSA. V was trimmed by 6 bases and J by 6 bases, leaving 19 bases between them. Here the CDR3 reads CASREGGGWVDTQYF. The CDR3 nucleotides read TGTGCCAGCAGAGAAGGAGGCGGGTGGGTGGATACGCAGTATTTT.

CDR3 amino acids: CASSLGTGRPEQFF. The CDR3 bases are TGCGCCAGCAGCTTAGGGACAGGAAGGCCTGAGCAGTTCTTC. The J gene is TRBJ2-1, the V gene TRBV5-1, with TRBD1 matching 8 bases. Trimming removed 2 bases from V and 9 bases from J; junction bases left unmatched: 7. Germline CDR1 is SGHRS and CDR2 is YFSETQ. CDR3 size: 14 residues.

V usage is TRBV20-1 and J usage is TRBJ1-1; tentative D call: TRBD1 (5 bases). In germline, CDR1 is DFQATT, CDR2 SNEGSKA (reference sequence). V dropped 6 bases and J dropped 8 bases, with 13 bases sitting between them. There are 11 residues in the CDR3. CDR3 amino acids: CSASRVGEAFF. As DNA, the CDR3 is TGCAGTGCAAGCAGGGTAGGAGAAGCTTTCTTT.

This clone was seen only a few times. The chain combines TRBV7-3 with TRBJ2-5, with D uncertain. This CDR3 is built from 15 residues. CDR1 is SGHTA and CDR2 is FQGTGA in the germline V gene. V gave up 3 bases and J gave up 0 bases, with 11 bases separating them. The CDR3 nucleotides read TGTGCCAGCAGCTTGTCTCCCGCCAACCAAGAGACCCAGTACTTC. Residues: CASSLSPANQETQYF.

J is TRBJ2-1 and V is TRBV30; no clear D gene. The germline V and J ends were trimmed by 1 base and 9 bases, with 7 bases remaining between them. The CDR3 is 11 amino acids. Per germline, CDR1 GTSNPN and CDR2 SVGIG (reference sequence). CDR3 residues: CAWSARTEQFF. CDR3 in DNA: TGTGCCTGGAGTGCGCGAACTGAGCAGTTCTTC.

The chain links TRBV30 to TRBJ2-1; TRBD1 agrees at 10 bases. The CDR3 spans 17 residues. V lost 2 bases and J lost 1; bases outside the gene matches: 8. CDR1 is GTSNPN and CDR2 is SVGIG in the germline V gene (reference sequence). The CDR3 reads CAWSRDRGRRSYNEQFF. The CDR3 bases are TGTGCCTGGAGTCGTGACAGGGGGCGCAGGTCCTACAATGAGCAGTTCTTC.

The sample holds a few counts of this clone. This CDR3 is also generated by other DNA sequences in the sample. The DNA of the CDR3 is TGTGCCAGCAGCTTAGCTCTGAACACTGAAGCTTTCTTT. Its protein product is CASSLALNTEAFF. The gene calls are TRBV7-9 and TRBJ1-1; D unresolved. CDR3 length: 13 residues. Germline V gene lookup returns CDR1 SEHNR and CDR2 FQNEAQ (reference sequence). Trimming stripped 0 bases from V and 0 bases from J, with 2 bases between.

This clone was detected only a few times. The chain has TRBV7-2 and TRBJ2-3; D not certain. V shed 6 bases and J shed 3 bases, with 10 bases lying between them. The CDR3 consists of 13 residues. CDR1 is SGHTA and CDR2 is FQGNSA in the germline V gene. The CDR3 bases are TGTGCCAGCAGTCTCATGGGAACAGATACGCAGTATTTT. It encodes CASSLMGTDTQYF. Full variable domain (missing parts from reference TRBV7-2 and TRBJ2-3): GAGVSQSPSNKVTEKGKDVELRCDPISGHTALYWYRQSLGQGLEFLIYFQGNSAPDKSGLPSDRFSAERTGGSVSTLTIQRTQQEDSAVYLCASSLMGTDTQYFGPGTRLTVL.